This T cell receptor beta chain comes out of a study of OX40 agonist ivuxolimab in advanced cancers. A note on the overall study: Ivuxolimab, which targeted the costimulatory receptor OX40 (CD134), was an agonistic, fully human IgG2 monoclonal antibody. Prior anti-PD-1, anti-PD-L1 or anti-CTLA-4 therapy was permitted, and approximately 40% of dose-escalation patients had received checkpoint inhibitors. Partial responses occurred in three dose-escalation patients: two with cutaneous melanoma and one with hepatocellular carcinoma. Peripheral TCRbeta sequencing was intended to test whether TCR sequence diversity was altered and clonal T-cell expansion was caused by ivuxolimab. The paper describes the monotherapy dose-escalation part (N ≈ 50 patients) of the phase I trial of ivuxolimab. A male proportion of nearly 85% and a mean age of 60 years, ranging from 23 to 79, were recorded for the dose-escalation cohort. Intravenous ivuxolimab was administered to patients every 2 weeks at six dose levels: 0.01, 0.1, 0.3, 1.5, 3 and 10 mg/kg. Of the roughly 51 dose-escalation patients, hepatocellular carcinoma was present in about 20, melanoma in some 15, renal cell carcinoma in 9 and head and neck cancer in 9.

Results the study describes overall, beyond this receptor: After ivuxolimab, CD8+ T cells had more expanded clones than CD4+ T cells on average. In the 0.1-3.0 mg/kg groups, partial responders were among the patients with the lowest normalized peripheral clonal expansion, particularly in CD8+ T cells. The antigen specificity of the peripheral T cells that underwent clonal expansion was not determined. Low levels of normalized T-cell clonal expansion were also seen in some patients who did not respond. At doses of 0.1 to 3.0 mg/kg, clonal expansion of both CD4+ and CD8+ T cells in blood was seen between baseline and week 6.

To sequence the TCRbeta CDR3 region, genomic DNA was isolated from the sorted cells. The immunoSEQ Assay was used for sequencing of TCRbeta CDR3 regions. TCRdb retrieved this table from immuneACCESS and kept in-frame rearrangements only. Not all clones are present; in checked studies, unresolved V genes account for under half, and no reason is known for the remainder. In all, the sample holds approximately 77,000 clones, and about 90% of those were seen once. The top ten clonotypes cover around 1.5% of the sample. As for this clone: The antigen it recognizes is unknown. Base qualities are not provided; no much larger clone lies one nucleotide away.

The trial excluded patients who had a history of autoimmune disease or were on systemic immunosuppression. Peripheral blood for TCR sequencing was collected from all dose cohorts at baseline, on cycle 4 day 1, and on cycle 7 day 1. Samples came from an open-label, multicenter, first-in-human phase I dose-escalation trial of ivuxolimab. Adults with locally advanced or metastatic melanoma, renal cell carcinoma, hepatocellular carcinoma or head and neck squamous cell carcinoma were enrolled in the trial. Before TCR sequencing, CD4+ and CD8+ T cells were separately sorted from peripheral blood. The germline V end is reduced by 4 bases and the J end by 7 bases; junction bases left unmatched: 6. In the germline V gene (reference sequence), CDR1 corresponds to PRHDT and CDR2 to FYEKMQ. Reading from cysteine to phenylalanine, the CDR3 counts 16 amino acids. The DNA shown is the 48-base CDR3, in frame from base 1.

The sequenced sample was CD4+ or CD8+ T cells sorted from blood, obtained in a trial of the OX40 agonist ivuxolimab. The source is an adult with an advanced solid tumor such as melanoma, head and neck, liver or kidney cancer. The V gene is TRBV13 and the J gene is TRBJ1-6; the central 11 bases match TRBD1. CDR3 region: CASSSRDRGNNSPLHF. In nucleotide form, the sequence is TGTGCCAGCAGCTCCCGGGACAGGGGGAACAATTCACCCCTCCACTTT.